These 32 T cell receptor beta chains came from one sample sequenced in a study of CXCR3-negative and CXCR3-positive naive CD8 T cells. Preparation of TRB cDNA libraries relied on 5' RACE carrying UMI labels. TCRdb reprocessed the 5' RACE reads and keeps a single row for each CDR3 protein, giving no DNA. Its listing shows about 40,000 distinct CDR3 sequences. Sample: memory CD8+ T cells from blood. Receptors were obtained from a human donor in good health. Some clones in this sample may be carry-over from other donors' samples.

Considering frequency, this clonotype is medium-sized. The chain couples TRBV4-3 to TRBJ2-7; TCRdb picks TRBD1, but there is no DNA to check that call. Looked up from germline, CDR1 is LGHNA and CDR2 is YSLEER. CDR3 length equals 18 residues. CDR3 in amino acids: CASSQVVRGGAVWYEQYF.

The chain has TRBV25-1 and TRBJ1-1. This CDR3 region has 14 residues. Germline CDR1 MGHDK, CDR2 SYGVNS. This chain's CDR3 is CASETTQEDTEAFF.

The gene calls are TRBV29-1 and TRBJ2-7. CDR3 length: 11 amino acids. Germline CDR1 is SQVTM and CDR2 is ANQGSEA. CDR3 amino acids: CSAEGLDEQYF.

This chain joins TRBV9 and TRBJ2-6. Germline CDR1 is SGDLS and CDR2 is YYNGEE. This CDR3 comprises 15 residues. CDR3 protein: CASSEPLVGANVLTF.

The chain employs TRBV14 and TRBJ2-7. Germline-derived CDR1 and CDR2 are SGHDN and FVKESK. The CDR3 totals 12 residues. The CDR3 spells CASSPSLYEQYF. Full variable domain (outside the CDR3, taken from reference TRBV14 and TRBJ2-7): EAGVTQFPSHSVIEKGQTVTLRCDPISGHDNLYWYRRVMGKEIKFLLHFVKESKQDESGMPNNRFLAERTGGTYSTLKVQPAELEDSGVYFCASSPSLYEQYFGPGTRLTVT.

The chain couples TRBV4-3 to TRBJ2-1; as DNA is missing, the TRBD2 call by TCRdb cannot be tested. CDR1 and CDR2 (germline): LGHNA, YSLEER. CDR3 length: 17 amino acids. CDR3 loop: CASSQDSIAGGPYEQFF.

The V call is TRBV29-1, the J call TRBJ1-2; TCRdb's D gene call, TRBD1, goes unchecked for lack of DNA. CDR1 is SQVTM, CDR2 ANQGSEA, per germline. The CDR3 contains 15 residues. The CDR3 sequence: CSVEGRQGSNYGYTF.

V and J are TRBV7-2 and TRBJ2-3; TCRdb lists TRBD2, though no DNA is available to test this call. This CDR3 spans 18 amino acids. The germline gives CDR1 SGHTA, CDR2 FQGNSA. CDR3 loop: CASSPWTSGSGDTDTQYF. The full variable domain, in which reference TRBV7-2 and TRBJ2-3 provide the parts outside the CDR3, is GAGVSQSPSNKVTEKGKDVELRCDPISGHTALYWYRQSLGQGLEFLIYFQGNSAPDKSGLPSDRFSAERTGGSVSTLTIQRTQQEDSAVYLCASSPWTSGSGDTDTQYFGPGTRLTVL.

J is TRBJ2-2 and V is TRBV4-1; TCRdb calls TRBD1, which cannot be checked without DNA. The germline V gene has CDR1 MGHRA and CDR2 YSYEKL. The CDR3 is made up of 17 amino acids. CDR3 protein: CASSQEDRALDTGELFF.

The chain recombines TRBV25-1 with TRBJ1-2. The CDR3 sequence is 12 residues long. Germline CDR1 reads MGHDK; CDR2 reads SYGVNS. Here the CDR3 reads CASSESNLGYTF.

The rearrangement uses TRBV7-9 and TRBJ2-7; TCRdb names TRBD1, which stays unverified in the absence of DNA. Germline V lookup: CDR1 SEHNR, CDR2 FQNEAQ (reference sequence). The CDR3 length is 13 residues. The CDR3 spells CASSATVSYEQYF. Full variable domain (remainder filled in from reference TRBV7-9 and TRBJ2-7): DTGVSQNPRHKITKRGQNVTFRCDPISEHNRLYWYRQTLGQGPEFLTYFQNEAQLEKSRLLSDRFSAERPKGSFSTLEIQRTEQGDSAMYLCASSATVSYEQYFGPGTRLTVT.

V is TRBV6-6 and J is TRBJ2-2; TCRdb picks TRBD1, but there is no DNA to check that call. The CDR3 runs to 14 residues. Germline V gene data show CDR1 as MNHNY and CDR2 as SVGAGI (reference sequence). This CDR3 reads CASSVGAFTGELFF.

CDR3 protein: CASSPPPGRHNEQFF. This chain links TRBV7-2 with TRBJ2-1; checking the TCRdb D call of TRBD1 is not possible without DNA. The CDR3 runs 15 residues. Per germline, CDR1 SGHTA and CDR2 FQGNSA.

The J gene is TRBJ2-7, the V gene TRBV5-1; the TCRdb D gene call, TRBD1, has no DNA to confirm it. There are 15 residues in the CDR3. The germline V gene encodes CDR1 SGHRS and CDR2 YFSETQ. The CDR3 is CASSLMPDRVDEQYF.

This chain uses TRBV20-1 with TRBJ1-2; TCRdb calls TRBD1, which cannot be checked without DNA. The CDR3 spans 12 residues. The germline V gene encodes CDR1 DFQATT and CDR2 SNEGSKA (reference sequence). The CDR3 is CSASLGDSGYTF.

The CDR3 spells CASSYSMGILADNEQFF. The genes are TRBV6-5 and TRBJ2-1; TCRdb outputs TRBD2, but without DNA this stays unchecked. The CDR3 runs to 17 residues. Germline V gives CDR1 MNHEY, CDR2 SVGAGI.

CDR3 protein: CSVGGLETQYF. The chain carries TRBV29-1 and TRBJ2-5; with no DNA, the TCRdb D assignment of TRBD1 cannot be verified. The CDR3 has 11 residues. Germline loops: CDR1 SQVTM, CDR2 ANQGSEA.

The chain carries TRBV5-1 and TRBJ1-1; the TCRdb D gene call, TRBD1, has no DNA to confirm it. Per germline, CDR1 SGHRS and CDR2 YFSETQ. The CDR3 has 13 amino acids. The CDR3 reads CASSLVGGAEAFF.

This chain uses TRBV20-1 with TRBJ1-2; the TRBD1 assignment by TCRdb is unverifiable without DNA. CDR1 is DFQATT and CDR2 is SNEGSKA in the germline V gene (reference sequence). This CDR3 has 13 residues. The CDR3 region is CSATQGRDNGYTF.

The CDR3 spells CAISERTGSNQPQHF. V is TRBV10-3 and J is TRBJ1-5; TCRdb names TRBD1, which stays unverified in the absence of DNA. The CDR3 runs to 15 residues. In germline, CDR1 is ENHRY, CDR2 SYGVKD.

The chain carries TRBV5-8 and TRBJ1-1. This CDR3 contains 13 residues. Germline loops: CDR1 SGHTS, CDR2 YDEGEE. The CDR3 protein is CASSLDVNTEAFF.

The V gene is TRBV9, the J gene TRBJ1-1; TCRdb returns TRBD1, unconfirmable since there is no DNA. The CDR3 runs 18 residues. Per germline, CDR1 SGDLS and CDR2 YYNGEE. CDR3 residues: CASSVTVRDRGMNTEAFF. Looking up the rest from reference TRBV9 and TRBJ1-1 gives the full variable domain: DSGVTQTPKHLITATGQRVTLRCSPRSGDLSVYWYQQSLDQGLQFLIQYYNGEERAKGNILERFSAQQFPDLHSELNLSSLELGDSALYFCASSVTVRDRGMNTEAFFGQGTRLTVV.

The chain recombines TRBV12-3 or TRBV12-4 with TRBJ2-7; TCRdb returns TRBD1, unconfirmable since there is no DNA. The CDR3 has 12 residues. The CDR3 protein is CASISRVGEQYF.

V usage is TRBV29-1 and J usage is TRBJ2-3; lacking DNA, the TRBD2 call made by TCRdb goes unchecked. Germline lookup yields CDR1 SQVTM and CDR2 ANQGSEA. The CDR3 extends over 18 amino acids. CDR3 region: CSVEDSAGGSPVADTQYF.

This chain joins TRBV6-5 and TRBJ1-6; TCRdb indicates TRBD1, and absent DNA this call remains unverified. This CDR3 is 15 amino acids long. The germline CDR1 and CDR2 sequences are MNHEY and SVGAGI. The CDR3 reads CASRTGQGFNSPLHF.

This sequence joins TRBV28 and TRBJ2-7. The germline CDR1 and CDR2 sequences are MDHEN and SYDVKM. The CDR3 spans 13 residues. CDR3 protein: CASRAGSSYEQYF.

The chain has TRBV19 and TRBJ2-4. The CDR3 is made up of 11 amino acids. Germline V CDR1 and CDR2: LNHDA, SQIVND (reference sequence). This chain's CDR3 is CASSIGNIQYF.

The V call is TRBV20-1, the J call TRBJ2-5; TCRdb's D gene call, TRBD1, goes unchecked for lack of DNA. Germline V CDR1 and CDR2: DFQATT, SNEGSKA (reference sequence). This CDR3 contains 14 residues. The CDR3 is CSASSGSGEETQYF.

The V gene is TRBV6-5, the J gene TRBJ2-5. CDR3 length: 13 amino acids. Germline V gene sequence: CDR1 MNHEY, CDR2 SVGAGI. The CDR3 here is CASSGGPKQTQYF.

This chain links TRBV29-1 with TRBJ1-3; the TRBD1 assignment by TCRdb is unverifiable without DNA. The CDR3 has 17 amino acids. In germline, CDR1 is SQVTM, CDR2 ANQGSEA. The CDR3 loop is CSAEGTGRSPSGNTIYF.

The chain recombines TRBV7-9 with TRBJ2-1. The CDR3 extends over 13 amino acids. The germline V gene has CDR1 SEHNR and CDR2 FQNEAQ (reference sequence). The CDR3 reads CASSRSVYNEQFF.

V usage is TRBV7-9 and J usage is TRBJ2-1; TCRdb names TRBD2, which stays unverified in the absence of DNA. The CDR3 consists of 16 residues. Germline loops: CDR1 SEHNR, CDR2 FQNEAQ (reference sequence). CDR3 amino acids: CASSSSSGGTWDEQFF.